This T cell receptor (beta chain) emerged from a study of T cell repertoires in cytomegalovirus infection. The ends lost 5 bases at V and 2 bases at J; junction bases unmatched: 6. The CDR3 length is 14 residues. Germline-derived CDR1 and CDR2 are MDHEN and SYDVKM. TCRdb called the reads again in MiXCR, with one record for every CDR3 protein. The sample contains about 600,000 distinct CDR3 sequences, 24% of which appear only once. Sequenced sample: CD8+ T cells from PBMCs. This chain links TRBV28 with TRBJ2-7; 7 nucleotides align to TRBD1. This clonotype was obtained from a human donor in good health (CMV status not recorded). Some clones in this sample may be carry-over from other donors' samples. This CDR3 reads CASSTAGTAYEQYF. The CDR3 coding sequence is TGTGCCAGCAGTACGGCCGGGACAGCCTACGAGCAGTACTTC.